What follows are 13 T cell receptor beta chains derived from one specimen sequenced in a study of T cells in Graves' hyperthyroidism and ophthalmopathy. Regions amplified from RNA transcripts were the TCR beta CDR3 regions. With the HTBI primer set, the TCR CDR3 went through a first round of RT-PCR. TCRdb reprocessed the multiplex PCR reads via MiXCR and lists one record per CDR3 protein. This table has roughly 500,000 distinct CDR3 sequences, approximately 15% appearing once. Sequencing was performed on blood. The receptor set was obtained from a young woman with Graves' hyperthyroidism that later progressed to Graves' ophthalmopathy.

As for this clonotype: It may be a read error: a sequence one base away is much more abundant. This chain connects TRBV7-2 to TRBJ2-7, with D uncertain. The V gene lost 4 bases and the J gene lost 1 base, with 8 bases spanning the gap. CDR3 length: 13 residues. CDR1 and CDR2 (germline): SGHTA, FQGNSA. The CDR3 loop reads CASSSLVSYEQYF. CDR3 coding DNA: TGTGCCAGCAGCTCCCTCGTTTCCTACGAGCAGTACTTC.

The chain joins TRBV4-2 to TRBJ1-4; D perhaps matches TRBD1 (5 bases). V lost 1 base, J lost 2 bases, and 8 bases lay in between. The CDR3 consists of 15 residues. CDR1 and CDR2 (germline): LGHNA, YNFKEQ. This CDR3 is CASSQVEGTNEKLFF. The CDR3 DNA reads TGTGCCAGCAGCCAAGTAGAGGGGACTAATGAAAAACTGTTTTTT.

This clonotype has more than one count but fewer than ten. The chain uses TRBV4-2 and TRBJ2-7; D is ambiguous. Trimming removed 2 bases from V and 1 base from J, with 12 bases in between. This CDR3 spans 15 amino acids. CDR1 and CDR2 from the germline V gene are LGHNA and YNFKEQ. The CDR3 loop is CASSQTGLESYEQYF. The CDR3 DNA reads as TGTGCCAGCAGCCAAACTGGGCTGGAATCCTACGAGCAGTACTTC.

The table lists this clonotype with many counts. This sequence joins TRBV29-1 and TRBJ2-7; D possibly corresponds to TRBD1 (5 bases). Germline CDR1 is SQVTM and CDR2 is ANQGSEA. This CDR3 is 12 amino acids long. V dropped 3 bases and J dropped 2 bases, with 8 bases sitting between them. The CDR3 nucleotides read TGCAGCGTTGAGCTGGGGCCCTACGAGCAGTACTTC. Protein: CSVELGPYEQYF.

This clonotype was counted ten times or more. The rearrangement links TRBV5-5 to TRBJ2-7; D not resolved. The CDR3 has 15 residues. Germline V gene data show CDR1 as SGHKS and CDR2 as YYEKEE (reference sequence). Trimming cost V 3 bases and J 7 bases, with 20 bases left between them. In DNA form, the CDR3 reads TGTGCCAGCAGCTCGGACCTCTATGCCCCGCGGGAGCAGTACTTC. Its protein is CASSSDLYAPREQYF.

This clonotype was picked up a small number of times. This chain links TRBV30 with TRBJ2-3, with a tentative D call TRBD1 (5 bases). The CDR3 totals 14 residues. Per germline, CDR1 GTSNPN and CDR2 SVGIG (reference sequence). Trimming took off 3 bases at V and 6 bases at J, with 16 bases between the two ends. Here the CDR3 reads CAWRDGGAEDTQYF. CDR3 bases: TGTGCCTGGAGGGATGGTGGGGCCGAGGATACGCAGTATTTT.

This clonotype showed up many times. The genes are TRBV15 and TRBJ2-1; D possibly corresponds to TRBD2 (6 bases). Germline V gives CDR1 LNHNV, CDR2 YYDKDF (reference sequence). The CDR3 runs 15 residues. Deletions cut 1 base from V and 6 bases from J, with 13 bases between. CDR3: CATSRVLREINEQFF. CDR3 sequence (DNA): TGTGCCACCAGCAGAGTACTTCGGGAGATCAATGAGCAGTTCTTC.

As for this clonotype: This could be a read error, since a much larger clone is one nucleotide away. V is TRBV6-1 and J is TRBJ2-5; 9 positions agree with TRBD1. The CDR3 extends over 17 amino acids. Germline-derived CDR1 and CDR2 are MNHNS and SASEGT. Unmatched junction bases numbered 18, after V lost 6 bases and J lost 7 bases. The CDR3 region has the DNA TGTGCCAGCAGGGGGGACAGGGAGAGGATTAGTAGACCGACCCAGTACTTC. This sequence encodes CASRGDRERISRPTQYF.

The sample holds many counts of this clonotype. This rearrangement joins TRBV20-1 to TRBJ2-1; 15 bases match TRBD2. This CDR3 has 15 amino acids. V lost 1 base and J lost 8; bases outside the gene matches: 3. Germline CDR1 DFQATT, CDR2 SNEGSKA (reference sequence). The CDR3 region has the DNA TGCAGTGCTAGAGTCGGGACTAGCGGGAGGTATGAGCAGTTCTTC. As protein: CSARVGTSGRYEQFF.

This clonotype was seen a handful of times. V usage is TRBV9 and J usage is TRBJ1-1, with no clear D. V lost 3 bases and J 7 bases, leaving 10 bases between the germline ends. In germline, CDR1 is SGDLS, CDR2 YYNGEE. The CDR3 has 12 residues. The chain's CDR3 is CASSGGDSEAFF. CDR3 sequence (DNA): TGTGCCAGCAGCGGGGGAGATAGTGAAGCTTTCTTT.

This clonotype was counted a few times. The rearrangement links TRBV30 to TRBJ1-5; D is ambiguous. The CDR3 sequence is 13 residues long. V was trimmed by 5 bases and J by 1 base, leaving 9 bases between them. Per the germline V gene, CDR1 is GTSNPN and CDR2 is SVGIG (reference sequence). CDR3 protein: CAWGMRSNQPQHF. The CDR3 DNA reads TGTGCCTGGGGGATGAGGAGCAATCAGCCCCAGCATTTT.

The chain links TRBV6-1 to TRBJ2-7, with D possibly TRBD2 on 5 matching bases. The length of the CDR3 is 14 residues. V gave up 3 bases and J gave up 3 bases, with 12 bases separating them. Germline CDR1 is MNHNS and CDR2 is SASEGT. CDR3 DNA sequence: TGTGCCAGCAGTGATCTTCCGGGGTTCTACGAGCAGTACTTC. It is translated as CASSDLPGFYEQYF.

This clonotype came up many times. V is TRBV12-3 or TRBV12-4 and J is TRBJ1-1; D not certain. Trimming removed 9 bases at V and 6 bases at J, with 17 bases between. The CDR3 length is 13 residues. CDR3 in amino acids: CASSRREGAEAFF. CDR3 DNA sequence: TGTGCCAGTTCAAGGAGAGAGGGCGCTGAAGCTTTCTTT.